A selection of T cell receptor beta chains follows, all from one sample in a study of graft-versus-host responses after intestinal transplantation. Profiled with immunoSEQ multiplex PCR; TCRdb holds only in-frame clones, not every one. The sample shows over 80,000 clones, roughly 92% of them seen only once. The antigens for these receptors are not known. The sequenced sample was unstimulated CD8+ T cells sorted from spleen or lymph node cells, obtained before transplant. The receptors were gathered from a human donor who was the organ donor for an intestinal transplant. Both conserved end residues are part of each CDR3. D genes are given only for firm matches. Size is stated for part of the rows, as once, few or many counts, or as a class when the clone is expanded.

TRBD1	TRBJ1-2	TRBV27	.	TGTGCCAGCAGCCCGACAGGGAGCGACTATGGCTACACCTTC	CASSPTGSDYGYTF
.	TRBJ1-1	TRBV4-3	.	TGCGCCAGCAGCCAAGTTATGGCAGAGGGCACTGAAGCTTTCTTT	CASSQVMAEGTEAFF
TRBD1	TRBJ2-1	TRBV5-4	.	TGTGCCAGCAGCTTGGAGATAAGGGGGCCACCCTACAATGAGCAGTTCTTC	CASSLEIRGPPYNEQFF
.	TRBJ1-6	TRBV5-1	.	TGCGCCAGCAGCAACAGGCTTTCACCCCTCCACTTT	CASSNRLSPLHF
TRBD2	TRBJ2-3	TRBV5-4	.	TGTGCCAGCAGCCCCCGACTAGCCGCAGATACGCAGTATTTT	CASSPRLAADTQYF
.	TRBJ2-2	TRBV7-9	.	TGTGCCAGCAGCTCCCCGGGGGACGGGGAGCTGTTTTTT	CASSSPGDGELFF
.	TRBJ2-5	TRBV28	.	TGTGCCAGCAGTTTCCGGGGGGCCTACCAAGAGACCCAGTACTTC	CASSFRGAYQETQYF
.	TRBJ1-6	TRBV12-5	.	TGTGCTAGTGGTTTGTACTCACTAGGGGGCTCCTATAATTCACCCCTCCACTTT	CASGLYSLGGSYNSPLHF
.	TRBJ1-4	TRBV10-1	.	TGCGCCAGCAGTGAGTCGAGGGCAACTAATGAAAAACTGTTTTTT	CASSESRATNEKLFF
.	TRBJ1-2	TRBV6-5	.	TGTGCCAGCAGTTACTCAGAACAGGGAAATAACTATGGCTACACCTTC	CASSYSEQGNNYGYTF
.	TRBJ2-3	TRBV9	.	TGTGCCAGCAGCGTAGATCATGCGGGGATCACAGATACGCAGTATTTT	CASSVDHAGITDTQYF
.	TRBJ2-7	TRBV30	once	TGTGCCTGGAGTGTAGGCAGGGGGGCCTACGAGCAGTACTTC	CAWSVGRGAYEQYF
TRBD1	TRBJ2-7	TRBV2	.	TGTGCCAGCAGCCTCCTGGGACAGGGGGCTGACGAGCAGTACTTC	CASSLLGQGADEQYF
.	TRBJ2-2	TRBV7-3	.	TGTGCCAGCAGCTTACAGGGGAACACCGGGGAGCTGTTTTTT	CASSLQGNTGELFF
.	TRBJ2-7	TRBV7-9	.	TGTGCCAGCAGCTTAGCAGGGGCGGTCGAGCAGTACTTC	CASSLAGAVEQYF
TRBD1	TRBJ2-7	TRBV7-6	.	TGTGCCAGCAGCTTAGTGTCCGGGACAGGGATCTACGAGCAGTACTTC	CASSLVSGTGIYEQYF
.	TRBJ2-7	TRBV6-6	.	TGTGCCAGCAGTTACGCGGCCCGGGAGGAGCAGTACTTC	CASSYAAREEQYF
.	TRBJ2-7	TRBV7-9	.	TGTGCCAGCACCCCATTTAGTGTTTTCGGGACAACTCATTACGAGCAGTACTTC	CASTPFSVFGTTHYEQYF